This T cell receptor beta chain was identified during a study of blood T cell repertoires in COVID-19. The overall study: Acute-phase and convalescent COVID-19 samples originated in the United States, Italy and Spain.

Some clones are missing from TCRdb's copy, which holds only in-frame ones; the method was immunoSEQ multiplex PCR. Of around 150,000 clones in the sample, approximately 80% were seen once. Trimming shortened V by 8 bases and J by 3 bases, and 17 bases separated the two germline ends. The CDR3 runs 14 residues. Germline-derived CDR1 and CDR2 are SNHLY and FYNNEI. The TCR sequence derives from a man in his 70s with acute or convalescent COVID-19. Specimen: peripheral blood. The chain is built from TRBV2 and TRBJ2-7; possible D gene TRBD2, 6 bases. CDR3 loop: CASRGGQLVYEQYF. The CDR3 DNA reads as TGTGCCAGCCGTGGAGGGCAGTTAGTCTACGAGCAGTACTTC.